Shown below are 12 T cell receptor beta chains from a single sample sequenced in a study of blood T cell repertoires in COVID-19. Repertoires were generated with immunoSEQ multiplex PCR, while TCRdb's copy carries only in-frame clones and drops some. The sample carries around 100,000 clones, 86% recorded once. The source material was peripheral blood. Receptors were obtained from an older man with acute or convalescent COVID-19.

This chain links TRBV5-4 with TRBJ2-2; TRBD1 aligns across 7 bases. From germline, CDR1 is SGHNT and CDR2 YYREEE (reference sequence). The V and J ends lost 0 bases and 6 bases, in that order; junction bases with no gene match: 2. The CDR3 is made up of 14 amino acids. CDR3 residues: CASSLAGTAGELFF. Here the CDR3 DNA reads TGTGCCAGCAGCTTGGCCGGGACAGCCGGGGAGCTGTTTTTT.

V is TRBV9 and J is TRBJ2-1; 8 bases match TRBD2. The V gene end was trimmed by 6 bases and the J gene end by 7 bases; junction bases not matched to a gene: 12. The CDR3 runs to 15 residues. Germline CDR1 reads SGDLS; CDR2 reads YYNGEE. CDR3 in amino acids: CASTPWGGRLNEQFF. The CDR3 nucleotides are TGTGCCAGCACCCCGTGGGGCGGGAGGTTAAATGAGCAGTTCTTC.

The chain joins TRBV20-1 to TRBJ2-7; TRBD2 matches at 9 bases. This CDR3 spans 14 amino acids. V was pared by 3 bases and J by 4 bases, with 7 bases of the junction left unmatched. Germline CDR1 is DFQATT and CDR2 is SNEGSKA (reference sequence). The DNA for the CDR3 is TGCAGTGCTAGTTGGGGCGGGAGGGCTTACGAGCAGTACTTC. This codes for CSASWGGRAYEQYF.

The chain uses TRBV5-1 and TRBJ2-3, with 12 bases identical to TRBD1. This CDR3 region has 20 residues. The germline gives CDR1 SGHRS, CDR2 YFSETQ. After removal of 5 bases from V and 1 base from J, the junction contained 17 bases not matched to a gene. The CDR3 DNA sequence: TGCGCCAGCAGTTCTAATAAAGGGACAGGGGGCCTGATCGGCACAGATACGCAGTATTTT. Amino acids: CASSSNKGTGGLIGTDTQYF.

The CDR3 is CASSGEAGGPQETQYF. CDR3 in DNA: TGTGCCAGCAGTGGGGAGGCAGGGGGCCCCCAAGAGACCCAGTACTTC. The gene calls are TRBV2 and TRBJ2-5, with 8 positions matching TRBD1. CDR3 size: 16 residues. J was trimmed by 1 base and V by 4 bases; bases with no gene match: 8. CDR1 is SNHLY and CDR2 is FYNNEI in the germline V gene.

This clone was seen a handful of times. The chain joins TRBV3-1 (or the pseudogene TRBV3-2) to TRBJ2-1; 7 bases agree with TRBD1. The CDR3 covers 15 residues. CDR1 LGHDT and CDR2 YNNKEL come from the germline V gene (reference sequence). V shed 5 bases and J 4 bases; nucleotides not matched to a gene: 8. The CDR3 here is CASSADRDRYNEQFF. CDR3 bases: TGTGCCAGCAGCGCCGACCGGGACAGATACAATGAGCAGTTCTTC.

The chain recombines TRBV2 with TRBJ2-2; 10 nucleotides align to TRBD2. The germline CDR1 and CDR2 sequences are SNHLY and FYNNEI. The V and J ends lost 6 bases and 8 bases, in that order; junction bases with no gene match: 6. The CDR3 length is 14 residues. CDR3 in DNA: TGTGCCAGCAGAGCGGGAGGGGTGTCGGGGGAGCTGTTTTTT. Translated: CASRAGGVSGELFF. The variable domain in full, completed from reference TRBV2 and TRBJ2-2, reads EPEVTQTPSHQVTQMGQEVILRCVPISNHLYFYWYRQILGQKVEFLVSFYNNEISEKSEIFDDQFSVERPDGSNFTLKIRSTKLEDSAMYFCASRAGGVSGELFFGEGSRLTVL.

V is TRBV28 and J is TRBJ2-1; 11 bases line up with TRBD2. This CDR3 has 14 amino acids. Losses at the gene ends were 4 bases for V and 9 bases for J; bases not matched to a gene: 5. Germline V gene data show CDR1 as MDHEN and CDR2 as SYDVKM. DNA of the CDR3: TGTGCCAGCAGTTATAGCGGGAGGGCCGTTGAGCAGTTCTTC. This gives the protein CASSYSGRAVEQFF.

This clone was seen only a few times. The chain has TRBV7-9 and TRBJ2-1, with 13 bases matching TRBD2. Germline lookup yields CDR1 SEHNR and CDR2 FQNEAQ (reference sequence). CDR3 length: 15 amino acids. Trimming took 6 bases from V and 8 from J; bases not matched to a gene: 7. Here the CDR3 DNA reads TGTGCCAGCAGTGGGGGACTAGCGGGATCGGATGAGCAGTTCTTC. Its translation: CASSGGLAGSDEQFF. Complete variable domain (other parts from reference TRBV7-9 and TRBJ2-1): DTGVSQNPRHKITKRGQNVTFRCDPISEHNRLYWYRQTLGQGPEFLTYFQNEAQLEKSRLLSDRFSAERPKGSFSTLEIQRTEQGDSAMYLCASSGGLAGSDEQFFGPGTRLTVL.

This clone was seen only once. V usage is TRBV5-4 and J usage is TRBJ2-7, with D possibly being TRBD2 (5 bases). The germline V and J ends were trimmed by 7 bases and 4 bases, with 15 bases remaining between them. The CDR3 has 13 residues. CDR1 and CDR2 from the germline V gene are SGHNT and YYREEE (reference sequence). Here the CDR3 reads CASAPPGGYEQYF. CDR3 nucleotide sequence: TGTGCCAGCGCCCCGCCGGGCGGGTACGAGCAGTACTTC.

This chain joins TRBV9 and TRBJ2-1; TRBD1 is a possible D gene (6 bases). This CDR3 comprises 15 residues. Germline V gene lookup returns CDR1 SGDLS and CDR2 YYNGEE. Between the trimmed V and J ends, which lost 4 bases and 9 bases, there was a span of 20 bases. DNA of the CDR3: TGTGCCAGCAGCCAACGACAGGACGGACGGGGTGAGCAGTTCTTC. This encodes CASSQRQDGRGEQFF.

This clone was observed a single time. This chain links TRBV6-1 with TRBJ1-2; D remains ambiguous. Trimming removed 3 bases at V and 8 bases at J, with 16 bases between. The CDR3 runs to 14 residues. CDR1 is MNHNS, CDR2 SASEGT, per germline. The DNA for the CDR3 is TGTGCCAGCAGTGACATATGGAGAAAGGAGGGCTACACCTTC. Residues: CASSDIWRKEGYTF.